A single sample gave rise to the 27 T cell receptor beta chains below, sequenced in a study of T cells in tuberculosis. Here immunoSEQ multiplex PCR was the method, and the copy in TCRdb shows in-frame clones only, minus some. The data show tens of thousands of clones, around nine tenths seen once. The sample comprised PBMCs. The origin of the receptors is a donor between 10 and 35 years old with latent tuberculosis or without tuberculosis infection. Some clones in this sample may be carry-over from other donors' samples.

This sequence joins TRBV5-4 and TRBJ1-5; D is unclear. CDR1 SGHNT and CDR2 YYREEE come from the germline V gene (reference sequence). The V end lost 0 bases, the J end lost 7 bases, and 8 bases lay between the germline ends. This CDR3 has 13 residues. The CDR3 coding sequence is TGTGCCAGCAGCTTGGTTCCAGGCCAGCCCCAGCATTTT. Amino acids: CASSLVPGQPQHF.

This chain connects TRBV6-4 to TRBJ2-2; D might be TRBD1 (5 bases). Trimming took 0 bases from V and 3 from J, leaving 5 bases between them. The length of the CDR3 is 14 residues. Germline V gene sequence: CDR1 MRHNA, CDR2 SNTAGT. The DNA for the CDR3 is TGTGCCAGCAGTGACTCACAGGACACCGGGGAGCTGTTTTTT. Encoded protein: CASSDSQDTGELFF.

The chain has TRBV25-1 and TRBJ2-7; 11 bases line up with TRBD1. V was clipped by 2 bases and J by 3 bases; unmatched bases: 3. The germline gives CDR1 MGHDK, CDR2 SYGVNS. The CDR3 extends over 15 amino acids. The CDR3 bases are TGTGCCAGCAGTGAAGGGACAGGGGGGCACTACGAGCAGTACTTC. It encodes CASSEGTGGHYEQYF.

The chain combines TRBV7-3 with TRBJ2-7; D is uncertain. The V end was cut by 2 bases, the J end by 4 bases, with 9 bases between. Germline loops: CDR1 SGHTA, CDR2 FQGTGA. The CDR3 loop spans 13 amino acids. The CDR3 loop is CASSLFEEYEQYF. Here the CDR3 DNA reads TGTGCCAGCAGCTTATTCGAGGAGTACGAGCAGTACTTC.

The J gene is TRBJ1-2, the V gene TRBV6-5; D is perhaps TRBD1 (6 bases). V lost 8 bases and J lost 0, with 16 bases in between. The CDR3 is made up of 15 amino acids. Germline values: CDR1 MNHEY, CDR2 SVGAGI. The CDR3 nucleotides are TGTGCCAGCCGTATAGGGGGGGTTGCTAACTATGGCTACACCTTC. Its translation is CASRIGGVANYGYTF.

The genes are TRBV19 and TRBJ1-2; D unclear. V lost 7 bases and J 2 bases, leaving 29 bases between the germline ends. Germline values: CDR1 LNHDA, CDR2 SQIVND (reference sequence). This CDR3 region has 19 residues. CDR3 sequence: CASTPKKRAFRDLNYGYTF. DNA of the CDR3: TGTGCCAGTACCCCTAAAAAGCGGGCCTTTAGAGACCTAAACTATGGCTACACCTTC.

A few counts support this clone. CDR3 nucleotides: TGTGCCATCAGTGGACAGACAAATCAGCCCCAGCATTTT. Translation gives CAISGQTNQPQHF. This chain joins TRBV10-3 and TRBJ1-5, with a tentative D call TRBD1 (5 bases). The germline CDR1 and CDR2 sequences are ENHRY and SYGVKD. Trimming took 4 bases from V and 4 from J, leaving 8 bases between them. CDR3 size: 13 residues.

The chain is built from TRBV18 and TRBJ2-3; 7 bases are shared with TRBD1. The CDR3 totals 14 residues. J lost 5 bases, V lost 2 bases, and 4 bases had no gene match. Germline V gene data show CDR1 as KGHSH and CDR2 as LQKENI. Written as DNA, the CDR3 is TGTGCCAGCTCACCAGGACAGGCAGGAGATACGCAGTATTTT. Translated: CASSPGQAGDTQYF.

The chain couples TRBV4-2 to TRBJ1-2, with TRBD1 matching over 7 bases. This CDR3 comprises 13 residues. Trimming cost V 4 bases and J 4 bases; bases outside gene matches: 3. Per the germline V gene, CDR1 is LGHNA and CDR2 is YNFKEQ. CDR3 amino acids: CASSPGTAYGYTF. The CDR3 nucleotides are TGTGCCAGCAGCCCCGGGACAGCCTATGGCTACACCTTC.

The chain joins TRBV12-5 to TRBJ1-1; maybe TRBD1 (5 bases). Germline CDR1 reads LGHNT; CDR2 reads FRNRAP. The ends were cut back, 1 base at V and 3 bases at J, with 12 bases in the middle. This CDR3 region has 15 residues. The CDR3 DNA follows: TGTGCTAGTGGTTTGGGCGTGGGACTTCACACTGAAGCTTTCTTT. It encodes CASGLGVGLHTEAFF. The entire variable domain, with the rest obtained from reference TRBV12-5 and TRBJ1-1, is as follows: DARVTQTPRHKVTEMGQEVTMRCQPILGHNTVFWYRQTMMQGLELLAYFRNRAPLDDSGMPKDRFSAEMPDATLATLKIQPSEPRDSAVYFCASGLGVGLHTEAFFGQGTRLTVV.

The CDR3 protein is CASSTRSREGYGYTF. The CDR3 DNA is TGTGCCAGTAGTACCCGGTCCCGAGAGGGCTATGGCTACACCTTC. The chain has TRBV19 and TRBJ1-2; D gene uncertain. The V end was cut by 4 bases, the J end by 4 bases, with 16 bases between. CDR1 is LNHDA, CDR2 SQIVND, per germline (reference sequence). The CDR3 extends over 15 amino acids.

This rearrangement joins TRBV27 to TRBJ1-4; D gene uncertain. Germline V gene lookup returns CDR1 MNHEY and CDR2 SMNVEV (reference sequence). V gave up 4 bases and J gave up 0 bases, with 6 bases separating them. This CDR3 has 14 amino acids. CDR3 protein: CASSSQATNEKLFF. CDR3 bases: TGTGCCAGCAGTTCCCAGGCAACTAATGAAAAACTGTTTTTT. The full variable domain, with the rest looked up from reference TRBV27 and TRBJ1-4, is EAQVTQNPRYLITVTGKKLTVTCSQNMNHEYMSWYRQDPGLGLRQIYYSMNVEVTDKGDVPEGYKVSRKEKRNFPLILESPSPNQTSLYFCASSSQATNEKLFFGSGTQLSVL.

CDR3 coding DNA: TGTGCCAGCAGCCCCGGGCGGGGACAGGCTATCCAGTACTTC. Translation: CASSPGRGQAIQYF. This rearrangement joins TRBV5-4 to TRBJ2-5, with 8 bases matching TRBD1. Germline-derived CDR1 and CDR2 are SGHNT and YYREEE (reference sequence). The V segment lost 4 bases and the J segment 10 bases; nucleotides outside the gene matches: 12. CDR3 length: 14 residues.

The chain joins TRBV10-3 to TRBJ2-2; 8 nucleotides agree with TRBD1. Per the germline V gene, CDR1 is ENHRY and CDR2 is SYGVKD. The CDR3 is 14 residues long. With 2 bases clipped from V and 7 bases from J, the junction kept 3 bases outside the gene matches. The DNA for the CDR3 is TGTGCCATCAGTGAGCTGACAGGGGACGGGGAGCTGTTTTTT. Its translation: CAISELTGDGELFF.

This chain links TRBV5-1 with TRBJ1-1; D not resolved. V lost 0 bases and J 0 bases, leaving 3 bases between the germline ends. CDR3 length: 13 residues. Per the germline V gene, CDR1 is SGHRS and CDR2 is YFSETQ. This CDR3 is CASSLDMNTEAFF. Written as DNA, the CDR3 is TGCGCCAGCAGCTTGGACATGAACACTGAAGCTTTCTTT.

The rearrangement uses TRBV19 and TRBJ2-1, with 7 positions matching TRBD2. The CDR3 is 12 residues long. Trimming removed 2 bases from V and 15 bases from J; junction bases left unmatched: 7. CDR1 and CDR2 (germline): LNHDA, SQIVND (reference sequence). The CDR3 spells CASSIRSGTRFF. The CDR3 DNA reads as TGTGCCAGTAGTATAAGAAGCGGGACCCGGTTCTTC.

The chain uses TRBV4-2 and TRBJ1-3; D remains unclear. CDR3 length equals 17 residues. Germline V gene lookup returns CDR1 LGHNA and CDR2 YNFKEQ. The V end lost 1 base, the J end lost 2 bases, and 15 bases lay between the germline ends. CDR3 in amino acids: CASSQVLGPGTGNTIYF. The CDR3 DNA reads TGTGCCAGCAGCCAAGTTCTTGGACCCGGGACTGGAAACACCATATATTTT.

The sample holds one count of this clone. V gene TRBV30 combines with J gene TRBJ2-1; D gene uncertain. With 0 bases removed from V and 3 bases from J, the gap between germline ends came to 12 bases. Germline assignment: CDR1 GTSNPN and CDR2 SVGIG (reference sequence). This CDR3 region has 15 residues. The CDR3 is CAWSVRQVSYNEQFF. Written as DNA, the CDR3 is TGTGCCTGGAGTGTACGTCAGGTCAGCTACAATGAGCAGTTCTTC.

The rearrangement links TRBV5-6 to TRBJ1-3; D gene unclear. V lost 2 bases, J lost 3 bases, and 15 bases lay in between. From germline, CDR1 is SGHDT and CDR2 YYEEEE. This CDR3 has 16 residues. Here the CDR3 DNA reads TGTGCCAGCAGCTTCGCGTCAGCGTCGGGTGGAAACACCATATATTTT. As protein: CASSFASASGGNTIYF.

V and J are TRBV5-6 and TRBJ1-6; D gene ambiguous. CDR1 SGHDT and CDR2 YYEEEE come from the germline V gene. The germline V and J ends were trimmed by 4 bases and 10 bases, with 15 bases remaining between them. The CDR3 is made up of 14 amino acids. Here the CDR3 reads CASSPRRGVSPLHF. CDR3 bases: TGTGCCAGCAGCCCTAGGCGGGGTGTCTCACCCCTCCACTTT.

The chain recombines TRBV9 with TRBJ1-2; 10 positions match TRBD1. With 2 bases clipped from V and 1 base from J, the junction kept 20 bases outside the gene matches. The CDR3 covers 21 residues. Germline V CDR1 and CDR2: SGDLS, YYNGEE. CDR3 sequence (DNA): TGTGCCAGCAGCGTCCCCGGTTCCGACAGGGGGCCTCCCTTATTTAACTATGGCTACACCTTC. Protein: CASSVPGSDRGPPLFNYGYTF.

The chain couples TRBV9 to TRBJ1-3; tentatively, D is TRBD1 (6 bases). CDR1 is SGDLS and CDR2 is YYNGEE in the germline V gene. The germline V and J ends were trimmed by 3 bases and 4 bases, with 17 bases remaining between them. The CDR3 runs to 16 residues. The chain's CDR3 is CASSEQGFGSGNTIYF. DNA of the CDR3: TGTGCCAGCAGCGAGCAGGGGTTTGGCTCCGGAAACACCATATATTTT.

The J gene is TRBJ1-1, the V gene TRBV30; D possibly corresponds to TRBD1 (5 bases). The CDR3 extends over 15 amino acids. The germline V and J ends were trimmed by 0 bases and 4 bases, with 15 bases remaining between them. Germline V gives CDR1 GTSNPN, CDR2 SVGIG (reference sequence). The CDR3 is CAWSVRRGTGTEAFF. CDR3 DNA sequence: TGTGCCTGGAGTGTACGTCGGGGGACGGGCACTGAAGCTTTCTTT. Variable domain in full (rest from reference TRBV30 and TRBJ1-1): SQTIHQWPATLVQPVGSPLSLECTVEGTSNPNLYWYRQAAGRGLQLLFYSVGIGQISSEVPQNLSASRPQDRQFILSSKKLLLSDSGFYLCAWSVRRGTGTEAFFGQGTRLTVV.

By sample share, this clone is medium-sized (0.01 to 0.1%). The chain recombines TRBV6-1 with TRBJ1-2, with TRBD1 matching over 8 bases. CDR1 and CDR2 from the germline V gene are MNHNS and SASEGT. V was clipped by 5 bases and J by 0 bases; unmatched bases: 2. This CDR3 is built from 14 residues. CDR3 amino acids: CASSPGGTNYGYTF. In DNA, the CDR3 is TGTGCCAGCAGTCCAGGGGGCACTAACTATGGCTACACCTTC.

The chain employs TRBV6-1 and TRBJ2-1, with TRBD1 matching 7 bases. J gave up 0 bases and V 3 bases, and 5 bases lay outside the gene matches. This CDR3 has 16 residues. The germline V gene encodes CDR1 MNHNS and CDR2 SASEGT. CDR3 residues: CASSDPHRGSYNEQFF. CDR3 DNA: TGTGCCAGCAGTGACCCTCACAGGGGCTCCTACAATGAGCAGTTCTTC.

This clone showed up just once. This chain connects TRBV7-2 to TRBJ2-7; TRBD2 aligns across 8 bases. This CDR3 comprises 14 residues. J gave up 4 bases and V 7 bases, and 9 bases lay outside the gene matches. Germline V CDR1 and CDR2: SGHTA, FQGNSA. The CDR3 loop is CASKIAGQKYEQYF. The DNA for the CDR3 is TGTGCCAGCAAAATAGCGGGACAAAAATACGAGCAGTACTTC.

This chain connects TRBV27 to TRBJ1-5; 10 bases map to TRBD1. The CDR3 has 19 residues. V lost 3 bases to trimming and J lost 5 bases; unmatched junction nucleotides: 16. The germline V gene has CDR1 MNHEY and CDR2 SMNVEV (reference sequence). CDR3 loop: CASSFTGTGAPQAHQPQHF. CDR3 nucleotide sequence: TGTGCCAGCAGTTTCACGGGGACAGGGGCCCCGCAGGCCCATCAGCCCCAGCATTTT.